One and the same sample provided the 15 T cell receptor beta chains below, sequenced in a study of blood T cell repertoires in COVID-19. The assay was immunoSEQ multiplex PCR, and TCRdb's table has in-frame clones only and misses some. The sample consists of about 170,000 clones, 70% to 90% of them appearing once. The specimen sequenced was peripheral blood. These receptors were taken from a woman aged 55-69 years with COVID-19, enrolled during active disease.

This rearrangement joins TRBV10-2 to TRBJ2-3; 9 bases agree with TRBD2. This CDR3 comprises 14 residues. The V and J ends lost 6 bases and 4 bases, in that order; junction bases with no gene match: 5. The germline V gene has CDR1 WSHSY and CDR2 SAAADI. The CDR3 region is CASRPSGKSDTQYF. The CDR3 nucleotides are TGCGCCAGCAGGCCTAGCGGGAAGTCAGATACGCAGTATTTT.

The chain is built from TRBV12-3 or TRBV12-4 and TRBJ2-1; D not resolved. Between the trimmed V and J ends, which lost 3 bases and 10 bases, there was a span of 10 bases. The CDR3 runs 12 residues. As DNA, the CDR3 is TGTGCCAGCAGTTTCGCAAGCATGGAGCAGTTCTTC. Its translation: CASSFASMEQFF.

The V and J genes are TRBV19 and TRBJ1-5, with 9 bases matching TRBD1. The V and J ends lost 3 bases and 7 bases, in that order; junction bases with no gene match: 4. Germline assignment: CDR1 LNHDA and CDR2 SQIVND (reference sequence). There are 14 residues in the CDR3. The CDR3 nucleotides read TGTGCCAGTAGTATGGGACAGGGTAACCAGCCCCAGCATTTT. Its protein product is CASSMGQGNQPQHF.

The chain employs TRBV10-3 and TRBJ1-5; D is undetermined. This CDR3 has 12 residues. Trimming took off 10 bases at V and 5 bases at J, with 12 bases between the two ends. Germline V CDR1 and CDR2: ENHRY, SYGVKD. CDR3 sequence: CATGIYDQPQHF. CDR3 in DNA: TGTGCCACCGGGATTTACGATCAGCCCCAGCATTTT.

This rearrangement joins TRBV7-2 to TRBJ1-5; 7 nucleotides align to TRBD1. The CDR3 has 15 residues. The junction had 6 bases not matched to a gene; V was cut back by 1 base and J by 6 bases. Germline V CDR1 and CDR2: SGHTA, FQGNSA. CDR3 sequence (DNA): TGTGCCAGCAGCTTAGACCGACAGGGAGGTCAGCCCCAGCATTTT. Translating gives CASSLDRQGGQPQHF. Looking up the rest from reference TRBV7-2 and TRBJ1-5 gives the full variable domain: GAGVSQSPSNKVTEKGKDVELRCDPISGHTALYWYRQSLGQGLEFLIYFQGNSAPDKSGLPSDRFSAERTGGSVSTLTIQRTQQEDSAVYLCASSLDRQGGQPQHFGDGTRLSIL.

CDR3 sequence reads: CATRPLDSEAFF. The CDR3 nucleotides are TGTGCCACTCGACCTCTGGACAGTGAAGCTTTCTTT. The chain links TRBV19 to TRBJ1-1; D perhaps matches TRBD1 (6 bases). Germline lookup yields CDR1 LNHDA and CDR2 SQIVND (reference sequence). V was shortened by 10 bases and J by 7 bases, with 16 bases between the two germline ends. The CDR3 covers 12 residues.

The rearrangement joins TRBV19 to TRBJ1-5; D is possibly TRBD1 (5 bases). Germline CDR1 is LNHDA and CDR2 is SQIVND (reference sequence). Trimming removed 5 bases at V and 0 bases at J, with 11 bases between. The CDR3 runs 15 residues. The CDR3 loop reads CASSFTGYSNQPQHF. DNA for the CDR3: TGTGCCAGTAGTTTCACAGGTTATAGCAATCAGCCCCAGCATTTT.

This chain uses TRBV7-2 with TRBJ2-3; D may be TRBD2 (5 bases). Germline V gives CDR1 SGHTA, CDR2 FQGNSA. CDR3 length equals 15 residues. V shed 1 base and J shed 1 base, with 9 bases lying between them. The CDR3 region is CASSLETIRTDTQYF. The CDR3 DNA sequence: TGTGCCAGCAGCTTAGAGACTATTCGCACAGATACGCAGTATTTT.

The CDR3 DNA sequence: TGTGCCAGCAGCTTAGTTCGGGGATCCCATCAGCCCCAGCATTTT. As protein: CASSLVRGSHQPQHF. The V gene is TRBV11-2, the J gene TRBJ1-5, with D uncertain. Germline CDR1 reads SGHAT; CDR2 reads FQNNGV. The germline V and J ends were trimmed by 1 base and 5 bases, with 12 bases remaining between them. The CDR3 covers 15 residues.

The chain is built from TRBV27 and TRBJ1-6, with TRBD1 matching over 7 bases. Trimming took 6 bases from V and 7 from J; bases not matched to a gene: 15. Germline CDR1 MNHEY, CDR2 SMNVEV (reference sequence). The length of the CDR3 is 17 residues. CDR3 amino acids: CASSDPGQGGRNSPLHF. The CDR3 nucleotides are TGTGCCAGCAGCGACCCCGGGCAGGGGGGAAGGAATTCACCCCTCCACTTT.

V gene TRBV11-2 combines with J gene TRBJ2-7, with D perhaps TRBD1 (5 bases). V shed 5 bases and J shed 1 base, with 18 bases lying between them. This CDR3 has 16 residues. Per germline, CDR1 SGHAT and CDR2 FQNNGV. The DNA for the CDR3 is TGTGCCAGCAGCCCCGTAGCTGGGGCAACTTCCTACGAGCAGTACTTC. As protein: CASSPVAGATSYEQYF.

This chain connects TRBV11-2 to TRBJ1-6; no clear D gene. Per the germline V gene, CDR1 is SGHAT and CDR2 is FQNNGV. This CDR3 is 13 amino acids long. V was pared by 2 bases and J by 8 bases, with 7 bases between. The CDR3 DNA sequence: TGTGCCAGCAGCTTAATACGGGATTCACCCCTCCACTTT. Its protein is CASSLIRDSPLHF.

Note on this clone: An end of the junction does not agree with germline; a read error may underlie this. J is TRBJ2-1 and V is TRBV28; D not certain. There are 11 residues in the CDR3. Germline V gene sequence: CDR1 MDHEN, CDR2 SYDVKM. The CDR3 bases are TGTGCCAGCGGGCCCGAACTCCGGATTCTCTTC. Translated, it gives CASGPELRILF.

V and J are TRBV7-2 and TRBJ2-1; 10 nucleotides agree with TRBD2. CDR1 and CDR2 from the germline V gene are SGHTA and FQGNSA. The CDR3 spans 15 residues. The V and J ends lost 5 bases and 3 bases, in that order; junction bases with no gene match: 4. In DNA, the CDR3 is TGTGCCAGCAGCCTACTAGCGGGGTACTACAATGAGCAGTTCTTC. Its protein is CASSLLAGYYNEQFF.

The rearrangement uses TRBV24-1 and TRBJ2-7, with 7 bases identical to TRBD1. CDR3 length: 14 amino acids. Unmatched junction bases numbered 5, after V lost 3 bases and J lost 4 bases. The germline V gene encodes CDR1 KGHDR and CDR2 SFDVKD. The CDR3 DNA follows: TGTGCCACCAGTGATACAGGGGCCTTGTACGAGCAGTACTTC. Translation: CATSDTGALYEQYF.